This T cell receptor (beta chain) was found in a study of T cell responses to AZD1222 COVID-19 vaccine. Overall study findings and caveats: White British ancestry dominated among donors, who included more females, and clonal diversity was possibly underestimated. Just a handful of AZD1222 recipients were seropositive at baseline.

Germline assignment: CDR1 SEHNR and CDR2 FQNEAQ (reference sequence). The CDR3 runs 14 residues. V lost 8 bases to trimming and J lost 5 bases, with 15 bases between them. Regarding this clone: What it binds is unknown.

Sequenced by immunoSEQ multiplex PCR; TCRdb stores in-frame clones only, minus some. The data hold approximately 67,000 clones, with 80% to 85% observed a single time. The source of this sequence is an adult in good health. V gene TRBV7-9 combines with J gene TRBJ1-4; unclear D gene. Sample: peripheral blood, taken on day 0 of AZD1222 vaccination. The CDR3 region is CASQNVGSNEKLFF. In DNA form, the CDR3 reads TGTGCCAGCCAAAATGTAGGGTCGAATGAAAAACTGTTTTTT.